The 6 T cell receptor beta chains below all came from one sample that was sequenced in a study of T cells after posttransplantation cyclophosphamide. The method was immunoSEQ multiplex PCR; TCRdb's version includes in-frame clones alone and lacks a portion of them. The sample includes around 16,000 clones, less than 90% of them seen just once. Controls had myeloablative marrow grafts with methotrexate and calcineurin inhibitor, sampled at 1 year. This specimen was PBMCs, taken 350 to 400 days after allogeneic stem cell transplant with calcineurin inhibitor and methotrexate. The receptors were gathered from a young adult male patient who received an allogeneic stem cell transplant from a related donor, was CMV-positive, and had no GVHD. These T cells may partly come from the graft donor.

The chain recombines TRBV4-3 with TRBJ2-5; D perhaps matches TRBD2 (6 bases). TRBJ2-7 matches the DNA end more closely, so the J call is doubtful. The CDR3 contains 16 residues. The germline gives CDR1 LGHNA, CDR2 YSLEER. The CDR3 coding sequence is TGCGCCAGCAGCCAAGAATTACCGGGAGCTGCCTACGAGCAGTACTTC. This codes for CASSQELPGAAYEQYF.

V gene TRBV7-8 combines with J gene TRBJ2-1, with 16 bases aligning to TRBD2. The CDR3 loop spans 21 amino acids. CDR1 is SGHVS and CDR2 is FQNEAQ in the germline V gene. Trimming cost V 7 bases and J 8 bases; bases outside gene matches: 23. Here the CDR3 reads CASKGDTNIVGTSGRGDEQFF. In DNA, the CDR3 is TGTGCCAGCAAGGGAGATACTAACATTGTGGGGACTAGCGGGAGGGGGGATGAGCAGTTCTTC. Combining the CDR3 with reference TRBV7-8 and TRBJ2-1 gives the whole variable domain GAGVSQSPRYKVAKRGQDVALRCDPISGHVSLFWYQQALGQGPEFLTYFQNEAQLDKSGLPSDRFFAERPEGSVSTLKIQRTQQEDSAVYLCASKGDTNIVGTSGRGDEQFFGPGTRLTVL.

The J gene is TRBJ2-1, the V gene TRBV6-4, with 8 bases identical to TRBD2. CDR3 length: 14 residues. The germline gives CDR1 MRHNA, CDR2 SNTAGT. V lost 4 bases, J lost 5 bases, and 4 bases stayed unmatched. The chain's CDR3 is CASSGERENNEQFF. In nucleotides, the CDR3 is TGTGCCAGCAGTGGGGAGCGGGAGAACAATGAGCAGTTCTTC.

The chain uses TRBV6-4 and TRBJ2-1; a possible D gene is TRBD2 (6 bases). Trimming stripped 3 bases from V and 5 bases from J, with 11 bases between. The CDR3 covers 14 residues. Germline values: CDR1 MRHNA, CDR2 SNTAGT. The CDR3 nucleotides read TGTGCCAGCAGTGAACTCGCGGGAAACAATGAGCAGTTCTTC. Translating it yields CASSELAGNNEQFF.

The V and J genes are TRBV7-2 and TRBJ2-5; 11 positions match TRBD2. The CDR3 spans 16 residues. Per germline, CDR1 SGHTA and CDR2 FQGNSA. J gave up 5 bases and V 4 bases, and 9 bases lay outside the gene matches. CDR3 coding DNA: TGTGCCAGCAGCTCCGGGACTAGCGGCCTGAGGGAGACCCAGTACTTC. Amino acid sequence: CASSSGTSGLRETQYF.

This clone was seen a handful of times. The chain employs TRBV14 and TRBJ2-2; possible D gene TRBD2, 5 bases. V dropped 1 base and J dropped 7 bases, with 13 bases sitting between them. Germline V lookup: CDR1 SGHDN, CDR2 FVKESK. The CDR3 is made up of 15 amino acids. CDR3 DNA sequence: TGTGCCAGCAGCCAAGGCTTCGTAGCGAGCGGGGAGCTGTTTTTT. Protein sequence: CASSQGFVASGELFF.